This section outlines one T cell receptor beta chain sequence together with its context. The entry originates in a study of blood T cell repertoires in COVID-19. Study background: The study drew acute and convalescent COVID-19 samples from the United States, Italy and Spain. T cells, B-cell-depleted T cells, or PBMCs provided the cDNA or gDNA that served as material.

This CDR3 is 15 amino acids long. Germline CDR1 reads MNHEY; CDR2 reads SVGAGI. V shed 6 bases and J shed 0 bases, with 12 bases lying between them. Original processing notes: It was from reference gene primer amplification that nucleated cell counts were estimated. TCRdb's copy holds only in-frame clones and misses some; the assay was immunoSEQ multiplex PCR. The V and J calls and clone size come from that table; D and trimming were worked out from the DNA. The sample carries 150,000 to 200,000 clones, approximately 80% recorded once. This chain uses TRBV6-5 with TRBJ1-5, with D unresolved. This TCR was recovered from a woman aged 80 or over with active or convalescent COVID-19. The specimen sequenced was peripheral blood. CDR3 in amino acids: CASRSTVNSNQPQHF. CDR3 nucleotide sequence: TGTGCCAGCAGGTCTACAGTGAATAGCAATCAGCCCCAGCATTTT.